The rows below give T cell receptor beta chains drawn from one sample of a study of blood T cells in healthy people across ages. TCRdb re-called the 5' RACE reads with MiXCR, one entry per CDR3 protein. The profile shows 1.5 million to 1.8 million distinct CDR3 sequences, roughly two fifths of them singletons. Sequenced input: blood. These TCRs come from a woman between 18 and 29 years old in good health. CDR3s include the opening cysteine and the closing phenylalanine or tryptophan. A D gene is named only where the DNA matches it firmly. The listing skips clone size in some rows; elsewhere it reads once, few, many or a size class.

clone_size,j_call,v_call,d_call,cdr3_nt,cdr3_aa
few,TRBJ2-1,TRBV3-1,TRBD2,TGTGCCAGCAGCCGATTAGCGGGGGGCTTTCGGGAGCAGTTCTTC,CASSRLAGGFREQFF
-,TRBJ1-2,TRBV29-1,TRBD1,TGCAGCGTCCGCAGACAGGGCTACGGCTACACCTTC,CSVRRQGYGYTF
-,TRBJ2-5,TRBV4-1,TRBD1,TGCGCCAGCAGCCTCGAAAGTTCCCGGACAGGGGAAGAGACCCAGTACTTC,CASSLESSRTGEETQYF
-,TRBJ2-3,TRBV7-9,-,TGTGCCAGCATTGGGGGGGCGCAAGATACGCAGTATTTT,CASIGGAQDTQYF
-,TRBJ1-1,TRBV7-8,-,TGTGCCAGCAGCGAGTCCTTCAGGGTGGAAACTGAAGCTTTCTTT,CASSESFRVETEAFF
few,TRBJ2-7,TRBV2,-,TGTGCCAGCAGGCACCGGGACAACTCCTACGAGCAGTACTTC,CASRHRDNSYEQYF
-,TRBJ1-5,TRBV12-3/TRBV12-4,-,TGTGCCAGCAGTTTGGGGGTCTATAATCAGCCCCAGCATTTT,CASSLGVYNQPQHF
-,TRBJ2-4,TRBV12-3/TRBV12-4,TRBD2,TGTGCCAGCAGTTCCGGACTAGCGGGGGCCAAAAACATTCAGTACTTC,CASSSGLAGAKNIQYF
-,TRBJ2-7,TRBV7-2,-,TGTGCCAGCAGCCATCAGGGGTACGGGCAGTACTTC,CASSHQGYGQYF
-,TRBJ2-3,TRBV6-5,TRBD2,TGTGCCAGCAGAGATAGCGGGGGGGGCACAGATACGCAGTATTTT,CASRDSGGGTDTQYF
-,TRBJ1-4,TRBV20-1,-,TGCAGCCTTTTGGGAAATGAAAAACTGTTTTTT,CSLLGNEKLFF
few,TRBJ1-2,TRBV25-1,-,TGTGCCAGCAGTGCTACAGGGTTCTATGGCTACACCTTC,CASSATGFYGYTF